This TCR beta chain was documented in a study of cytomegalovirus exposure and HLA in healthy donors. Looking at the study overall: The approximately 710 first-cohort repertoires and the 95 to 150 validation repertoires shared the same platform, a later analysis reported. Study conclusions and caveats: 164 TCR beta chains were listed as cytomegalovirus-associated.

Trimming took off 7 bases at V and 5 bases at J, with 9 bases between the two ends. Germline V lookup: CDR1 MDHEN, CDR2 SYDVKM. This CDR3 is 12 amino acids long. This clone has only a few counts. Antigen unknown. Assay: immunoSEQ multiplex PCR; the TCRdb copy retains only in-frame clones and omits some. Of about 220,000 clones in the sample, 85% to 95% were seen once. The donors belonged to the approximately 120-subject validation cohort, separate from the roughly 600-subject first cohort. J is TRBJ1-5 and V is TRBV28; tentative D call: TRBD1 (5 bases). The sample comprised PBMCs. The TCR originated in a woman younger than 30 in good health and CMV-seronegative. The CDR3 here is CASITGDQPQHF. The CDR3 DNA sequence: TGTGCCAGCATCACGGGGGATCAGCCCCAGCATTTT.